This T cell receptor beta chain comes out of a study of blood T cell repertoires in COVID-19. Study at large: Collection of acute and convalescent COVID-19 samples took place in the United States, Italy and Spain. T cells, B-cell-depleted T cells, or PBMCs supplied cDNA or gDNA.

The ends were cut back, 4 bases at V and 4 bases at J, with 17 bases in the middle. The V gene's germline CDR1 is LNHDA and CDR2 SQIVND (reference sequence). The CDR3 runs to 15 residues. Original processing notes: The authors estimated nucleated cell counts from reference gene primer amplification. The data were produced by immunoSEQ multiplex PCR, yet TCRdb's version contains in-frame clones alone and is incomplete. V and J calls and clone size are those listed in that table; D and trimming were worked out from the DNA. This table has 160,000 or so clones, 75% to 90% appearing once. The sequence came from a human donor in a cohort sampled during active COVID-19. This chain joins TRBV19 and TRBJ2-7; perhaps TRBD1 as D (5 bases). Sequencing used peripheral blood. CDR3 sequence (DNA): TGTGCCAGTAGTACCTCGCAGGGTTTGAATTACGAGCAGTACTTC. Translation: CASSTSQGLNYEQYF.